This entry lists 19 T cell receptor beta chains sequenced from one sample in a study of blood T cells in healthy people across ages. Together with a sample-barcoded 5' primer, a J-beta primer mix was included in a second PCR lasting about 7 to 11 cycles. TCRdb reanalysed the 5' RACE reads using MiXCR and keeps one entry per CDR3 protein. This sample has 700,000 or so distinct CDR3 sequences, with 35% to 50% found just once. The specimen sequenced was blood. The receptors were gathered from an elderly man in good health.

This chain connects TRBV30 to TRBJ2-2; D is unclear. V gave up 0 bases and J gave up 5 bases, with 4 bases separating them. The length of the CDR3 is 12 residues. Germline values: CDR1 GTSNPN, CDR2 SVGIG (reference sequence). The DNA for the CDR3 is TGTGCCTGGAGTGTTTGGACCGGGGAGCTGTTTTTT. The encoded protein is CAWSVWTGELFF.

The chain is built from TRBV7-2 and TRBJ2-4; possibly TRBD2 for D (5 bases). The germline CDR1 and CDR2 sequences are SGHTA and FQGNSA. This CDR3 is 14 amino acids long. The V end lost 4 bases, the J end lost 9 bases, and 16 bases lay between the germline ends. The CDR3 is CASSSLRGSGIQYF. CDR3 bases: TGTGCCAGCAGCTCCTTACGGGGTTCAGGCATTCAGTACTTC. Together with reference TRBV7-2 and TRBJ2-4, the CDR3 gives the full variable domain: GAGVSQSPSNKVTEKGKDVELRCDPISGHTALYWYRQSLGQGLEFLIYFQGNSAPDKSGLPSDRFSAERTGGSVSTLTIQRTQQEDSAVYLCASSSLRGSGIQYFGAGTRLSVL.

This chain connects TRBV28 to TRBJ1-1; 7 bases match TRBD1. The CDR3 runs to 15 residues. J was trimmed by 5 bases and V by 8 bases; bases with no gene match: 14. The germline V gene has CDR1 MDHEN and CDR2 SYDVKM. The CDR3 region has the DNA TGTGCCAGCCCGCCCCCGACAGGGTTGTTTACTGAAGCTTTCTTT. The encoded protein is CASPPPTGLFTEAFF.

This sequence joins TRBV9 and TRBJ2-7, with TRBD2 identical over 7 bases. Germline loops: CDR1 SGDLS, CDR2 YYNGEE. The CDR3 has 16 amino acids. The V segment lost 0 bases and the J segment 3 bases; nucleotides outside the gene matches: 9. In DNA form, the CDR3 reads TGTGCCAGCAGCGTAGGGGATAGCGGGCAATTCTACGAGCAGTACTTC. Its translation: CASSVGDSGQFYEQYF.

This clonotype was observed many times. CDR3 DNA sequence: TGCGCCAGCAGTCCCTATGGGACTAGCGGGAGAAATGAGCAGTTCTTC. Residues: CASSPYGTSGRNEQFF. This chain connects TRBV5-1 to TRBJ2-1, with 14 bases identical to TRBD2. Trimming cost V 5 bases and J 7 bases; bases outside gene matches: 8. The CDR3 runs to 16 residues. Germline CDR1 reads SGHRS; CDR2 reads YFSETQ. The full variable domain, in which reference TRBV5-1 and TRBJ2-1 provide the parts outside the CDR3, is KAGVTQTPRYLIKTRGQQVTLSCSPISGHRSVSWYQQTPGQGLQFLFEYFSETQRNKGNFPGRFSGRQFSNSRSEMNVSTLELGDSALYLCASSPYGTSGRNEQFFGPGTRLTVL.

The chain couples TRBV6-2 or TRBV6-3 to TRBJ1-2; D is unresolved. The length of the CDR3 is 12 residues. The V gene lost 5 bases and the J gene lost 8 bases, with 12 bases spanning the gap. Germline CDR1 MNHEY, CDR2 SVGEGT. The CDR3 protein is CASSNAAPGYTF. CDR3 DNA: TGTGCCAGCAGTAACGCAGCGCCCGGCTACACCTTC.

The gene calls are TRBV5-1 and TRBJ2-5; 8 positions agree with TRBD1. Germline CDR1 is SGHRS and CDR2 is YFSETQ. CDR3 length: 15 residues. V was pared by 4 bases and J by 5 bases, with 10 bases of the junction left unmatched. The CDR3 coding sequence is TGCGCCAGCAGCCCTGGGACAGGCTCACCGGAGACCCAGTACTTC. This gives the protein CASSPGTGSPETQYF.

The chain combines TRBV6-8 with TRBJ2-3; D perhaps matches TRBD1 (6 bases). The CDR3 loop spans 14 amino acids. Trimming left V 8 bases short and J 2 bases short, with 14 bases between. Germline CDR1 reads MNHGY; CDR2 reads SAAAGT. CDR3 loop: CASETGFITDTQYF. CDR3 sequence (DNA): TGTGCCAGCGAGACAGGCTTTATCACAGATACGCAGTATTTT.

The gene calls are TRBV29-1 and TRBJ2-7; 7 bases align to TRBD1. Germline loops: CDR1 SQVTM, CDR2 ANQGSEA. The junction had 6 bases not matched to a gene; V was cut back by 4 bases and J by 6 bases. The CDR3 is 12 amino acids. CDR3 in DNA: TGCAGCGTTGGACAGGGCAGTGCCGAGCAGTACTTC. As protein: CSVGQGSAEQYF.

This CDR3 reads CASSPLGGRAEGTQYF. The CDR3 DNA follows: TGCGCCAGCAGCCCCCTGGGCGGGAGGGCCGAGGGTACGCAGTATTTT. This chain uses TRBV4-3 with TRBJ2-3, with 9 bases fitting TRBD2. Trimming took 4 bases from V and 8 from J; bases not matched to a gene: 13. The CDR3 length is 16 residues. Per germline, CDR1 LGHNA and CDR2 YSLEER.

This chain uses TRBV5-1 with TRBJ2-2, with D perhaps being TRBD1 or TRBD2 (6 bases each). Germline CDR1 SGHRS, CDR2 YFSETQ. This CDR3 comprises 18 residues. V shed 4 bases and J shed 2 bases, with 21 bases lying between them. CDR3 in DNA: TGCGCCAGCAGCCCGCGTACCCTAAGGGGGGTAAACACCGGGGAGCTGTTTTTT. Amino acids: CASSPRTLRGVNTGELFF.

V is TRBV25-1 and J is TRBJ2-7; the D is unclear. Germline assignment: CDR1 MGHDK and CDR2 SYGVNS. This CDR3 has 11 amino acids. V dropped 1 base and J dropped 5 bases, with 3 bases sitting between them. CDR3 in amino acids: CASSELDEQYF. CDR3 nucleotide sequence: TGTGCCAGCAGTGAATTGGACGAGCAGTACTTC.

This clonotype has a handful of counts. The rearrangement uses TRBV6-5 and TRBJ2-5; 13 nucleotides align to TRBD2. J lost 12 bases, V lost 6 bases, and 10 bases had no gene match. The CDR3 length is 14 residues. CDR1 is MNHEY and CDR2 is SVGAGI in the germline V gene. The CDR3 reads CASRSGTSGNPKYF. The DNA for the CDR3 is TGTGCCAGCAGATCCGGGACTAGCGGGAATCCGAAGTACTTC.

The chain carries TRBV20-1 and TRBJ2-7; D is unresolved. Deletions cut 2 bases from V and 1 base from J, with 12 bases between. CDR1 and CDR2 (germline): DFQATT, SNEGSKA (reference sequence). The CDR3 has 14 residues. CDR3 DNA: TGCAGTGCTAGATCGAGCGCACTATCCTACGAGCAGTACTTC. Translated: CSARSSALSYEQYF.

There are a few counts of this clonotype. The chain recombines TRBV7-2 with TRBJ2-1; 11 nucleotides align to TRBD2. CDR1 and CDR2 from the germline V gene are SGHTA and FQGNSA. Trimming removed 4 bases from V and 9 bases from J; junction bases left unmatched: 8. The CDR3 has 15 amino acids. CDR3 protein: CASSYGTSGSGEQFF. The CDR3 DNA is TGTGCCAGCAGCTACGGGACTAGCGGTTCCGGTGAGCAGTTCTTC.

V gene TRBV5-1 combines with J gene TRBJ2-3, with no clear D. Trimming took 0 bases from V and 2 from J, leaving 10 bases between them. Germline CDR1 reads SGHRS; CDR2 reads YFSETQ. The CDR3 is 15 amino acids. The CDR3, as DNA: TGCGCCAGCAGCTTGGTTGGGCTCTACACAGATACGCAGTATTTT. Its translation is CASSLVGLYTDTQYF.

The genes are TRBV7-8 and TRBJ2-5, with TRBD2 as a possible D gene (6 bases). Trimming took off 6 bases at V and 7 bases at J, with 18 bases between the two ends. This CDR3 has 14 residues. Germline-derived CDR1 and CDR2 are SGHVS and FQNEAQ. In nucleotides, the CDR3 is TGTGCCAGCAGTACGGGACTTACTTCCGGGACCCAGTACTTC. This codes for CASSTGLTSGTQYF.

There are a few counts of this clonotype. This chain links TRBV7-2 with TRBJ1-4, with TRBD1 identical over 11 bases. Germline values: CDR1 SGHTA, CDR2 FQGNSA. Trimming took 5 bases from V and 3 from J; bases not matched to a gene: 8. The CDR3 totals 17 residues. CDR3 loop: CASSTRDRGFSNEKLFF. CDR3 nucleotides: TGTGCCAGCAGCACTAGGGACAGGGGGTTTTCTAATGAAAAACTGTTTTTT.

On this clonotype: It may be a read error: a sequence one base away is much more abundant. The chain couples TRBV5-6 to TRBJ2-1; D gene uncertain. Trimming shortened V by 0 bases and J by 12 bases, and 16 bases separated the two germline ends. This CDR3 has 14 residues. Germline V CDR1 and CDR2: SGHDT, YYEEEE. The CDR3 loop reads CASSLGRSALRQFF. The CDR3 nucleotides read TGTGCCAGCAGCTTGGGGCGGAGCGCTCTCCGGCAGTTCTTC.